The 27 T cell receptor beta chains presented below share a single source sample, sequenced in a study of blood T cell repertoires in COVID-19. TCRdb's table, derived via immunoSEQ multiplex PCR, lists solely in-frame clones and lacks some. The sample holds roughly 250,000 clones; around 88% are singletons and the top ten take 0.95% to 1.5%. The sequencing input was PBMCs or T cells enriched from blood (not recorded which). These receptors came from a woman aged 40 to 50 with acute COVID-19.

A remark on this clone: The same CDR3 is also encoded by other DNA sequences in this sample. The rearrangement uses TRBV11-2 and TRBJ2-5; D perhaps matches TRBD2 (6 bases). This CDR3 spans 13 amino acids. The germline V gene has CDR1 SGHAT and CDR2 FQNNGV. Deletions cut 4 bases from V and 5 bases from J, with 11 bases between. DNA for the CDR3: TGTGCCAGCAGCTCCGGGAGAGGGGAGACCCAGTACTTC. Translated, it gives CASSSGRGETQYF.

This rearrangement joins TRBV19 to TRBJ1-1; TRBD1 might be the D (5 bases). Per germline, CDR1 LNHDA and CDR2 SQIVND (reference sequence). Trimming took off 7 bases at V and 0 bases at J, with 12 bases between the two ends. This CDR3 comprises 14 residues. The CDR3 DNA is TGTGCCAGTAAAACGGGACTCATGAACACTGAAGCTTTCTTT. It specifies CASKTGLMNTEAFF.

CDR3 DNA: TGTGCCAGTAGGACTTTCTATCAGGGGGATCAGCCCCAGCATTTT. The encoded protein is CASRTFYQGDQPQHF. The V gene is TRBV19, the J gene TRBJ1-5; 7 nucleotides match TRBD1. V was clipped by 6 bases and J by 5 bases; unmatched bases: 10. The CDR3 sequence is 15 residues long. The germline V gene encodes CDR1 LNHDA and CDR2 SQIVND (reference sequence).

The chain joins TRBV13 to TRBJ2-7; 12 nucleotides agree with TRBD2. V shed 10 bases and J 4 bases; nucleotides not matched to a gene: 5. Germline CDR1 and CDR2: PRHDT and FYEKMQ (reference sequence). This CDR3 has 13 amino acids. This CDR3 is CATQTSGSYEQYF. The CDR3 bases are TGTGCCACCCAGACTAGCGGGAGTTACGAGCAGTACTTC.

The chain couples TRBV24-1 to TRBJ2-3; TRBD1 might be the D (5 bases). The germline gives CDR1 KGHDR, CDR2 SFDVKD. V gave up 9 bases and J gave up 2 bases, with 11 bases separating them. The CDR3 covers 13 residues. The CDR3 is CATVDKYTDTQYF. The CDR3 DNA follows: TGTGCCACCGTGGACAAGTACACAGATACGCAGTATTTT.

The rearrangement links TRBV6-5 to TRBJ2-3; maybe TRBD1 (5 bases). The germline gives CDR1 MNHEY, CDR2 SVGAGI. CDR3 length equals 14 residues. V dropped 7 bases and J dropped 1 base, with 12 bases sitting between them. As DNA, the CDR3 is TGTGCCAGCAAGGGAACAGGCCGCACAGATACGCAGTATTTT. This codes for CASKGTGRTDTQYF.

This clone has a single count. This chain links TRBV6-5 with TRBJ1-1; 7 nucleotides align to TRBD1. V gave up 5 bases and J gave up 8 bases; unmatched junction bases: 5. Looked up from germline, CDR1 is MNHEY and CDR2 is SVGAGI. The length of the CDR3 is 12 residues. The CDR3 sequence is CASSLDRREAFF. CDR3 sequence (DNA): TGTGCCAGCAGTCTGGACAGGCGGGAAGCTTTCTTT.

The chain has TRBV9 and TRBJ2-2, with 9 bases fitting TRBD2. CDR1 is SGDLS, CDR2 YYNGEE, per germline. V lost 3 bases and J lost 4; bases outside the gene matches: 16. The length of the CDR3 is 19 residues. The CDR3 DNA sequence: TGTGCCAGCAGCGGAGAGGGGAAGACTAGCGGAGTTATCACCGGGGAGCTGTTTTTT. Its translation: CASSGEGKTSGVITGELFF.

V usage is TRBV18 and J usage is TRBJ2-3; tentative D call: TRBD2 (6 bases). Germline V CDR1 and CDR2: KGHSH, LQKENI. The CDR3 contains 16 residues. With 1 base removed from V and 5 bases from J, the gap between germline ends came to 16 bases. For the CDR3, the DNA is TGTGCCAGCTCACCACTAAATAGCGGCGGTAGAGATACGCAGTATTTT. This translates into CASSPLNSGGRDTQYF.

J is TRBJ2-3 and V is TRBV30; TRBD2 matches at 13 bases. CDR1 is GTSNPN and CDR2 is SVGIG in the germline V gene (reference sequence). The CDR3 consists of 16 residues. Trimming removed 8 bases from V and 4 bases from J; junction bases left unmatched: 12. Here the CDR3 reads CARGLAGVESPDTQYF. The CDR3 coding sequence is TGTGCCCGAGGACTAGCGGGAGTAGAATCCCCAGATACGCAGTATTTT.

This clone came up a few times. V gene TRBV7-9 combines with J gene TRBJ2-1, with 15 bases aligning to TRBD2. The CDR3 runs to 17 residues. V dropped 5 bases and J dropped 9; count of bases not matched to a gene: 11. The germline CDR1 and CDR2 sequences are SEHNR and FQNEAQ (reference sequence). DNA for the CDR3: TGTGCCAGCAGCCCTGGGACTAGCGGGAGGAAGGGAGGTGAGCAGTTCTTC. Protein product: CASSPGTSGRKGGEQFF.

The chain joins TRBV30 to TRBJ1-5; TRBD1 agrees at 7 bases. CDR3 size: 13 residues. Germline assignment: CDR1 GTSNPN and CDR2 SVGIG (reference sequence). V was pared by 3 bases and J by 4 bases, with 3 bases of the junction left unmatched. The DNA of the CDR3 is TGTGCCTGGAGCGCAGGGGGGAATCAGCCCCAGCATTTT. Translating it yields CAWSAGGNQPQHF. The variable domain in full, completed from reference TRBV30 and TRBJ1-5, reads SQTIHQWPATLVQPVGSPLSLECTVEGTSNPNLYWYRQAAGRGLQLLFYSVGIGQISSEVPQNLSASRPQDRQFILSSKKLLLSDSGFYLCAWSAGGNQPQHFGDGTRLSIL.

The chain couples TRBV28 to TRBJ1-1, with D unclear. The CDR3 loop spans 15 amino acids. The germline gives CDR1 MDHEN, CDR2 SYDVKM. V gave up 6 bases and J gave up 1 base, with 15 bases separating them. The CDR3 bases are TGTGCCAGCAGCCCGAGTTTTCAGGCGAACACTGAAGCTTTCTTT. Encoded protein: CASSPSFQANTEAFF.

This chain joins TRBV2 and TRBJ1-4; 9 bases map to TRBD1. Per germline, CDR1 SNHLY and CDR2 FYNNEI. V lost 3 bases and J lost 3; bases outside the gene matches: 11. This CDR3 is built from 18 residues. The CDR3, as DNA: TGTGCCAGCAGTGATAGAACCGGGACAGGGTTATCTAATGAAAAACTGTTTTTT. Residues: CASSDRTGTGLSNEKLFF.

J is TRBJ2-3 and V is TRBV10-3, with D possibly matching TRBD2 (6 bases). Between the trimmed V and J ends, which lost 7 bases and 4 bases, there was a span of 12 bases. The length of the CDR3 is 13 residues. Germline V gene data show CDR1 as ENHRY and CDR2 as SYGVKD. The chain's CDR3 is CAIMAGGADTQYF. The CDR3 DNA is TGTGCCATCATGGCCGGAGGGGCAGATACGCAGTATTTT.

This chain joins TRBV21-1 and TRBJ2-7; TRBD1 is the table's D call, not checked against the DNA. TRBV21-1 is annotated as a pseudogene. CDR3 size: 15 residues. CDR3 residues: CASSITTLPTYEQYV. The CDR3 nucleotides read TGTGCCAGCAGCATAACAACGTTACCCACCTACGAGCAGTACGTC.

The chain carries TRBV27 and TRBJ2-7, with TRBD2 matching 8 bases. With 2 bases clipped from V and 2 bases from J, the junction kept 14 bases outside the gene matches. This CDR3 contains 18 residues. Germline CDR1 reads MNHEY; CDR2 reads SMNVEV (reference sequence). The CDR3 sequence is CASSLIYVGGGKPYEQYF. The CDR3 DNA is TGTGCCAGCAGTTTAATTTATGTCGGGGGGGGAAAACCCTACGAGCAGTACTTC.

The chain uses TRBV2 and TRBJ1-3; D possibly corresponds to TRBD1 (5 bases). The CDR3 extends over 14 amino acids. CDR1 and CDR2 (germline): SNHLY, FYNNEI. Between the trimmed V and J ends, which lost 4 bases and 1 base, there was a span of 8 bases. The CDR3 protein is CASSGRVSGNTIYF. CDR3 DNA: TGTGCCAGCAGTGGCAGGGTGTCTGGAAACACCATATATTTT.

This chain connects TRBV6-5 to TRBJ2-1, with D maybe TRBD2 (5 bases). The length of the CDR3 is 15 residues. V lost 0 bases, J lost 2 bases, and 8 bases lay in between. Germline CDR1 is MNHEY and CDR2 is SVGAGI. The CDR3 coding sequence is TGTGCCAGCAGTTACTCGATCGGGACCTACAATGAGCAGTTCTTC. It encodes CASSYSIGTYNEQFF.

The V gene is TRBV21-1, the J gene TRBJ2-1; TRBD2 was called by the table and not checked on the DNA. TRBV21-1 counts as a pseudogene. The length of the CDR3 is 16 residues. The chain's CDR3 is CASSKTSGRSYNEQFF. DNA for the CDR3: TGTGCCAGCAGCAAAACTAGCGGGAGATCCTACAATGAGCAGTTCTTC.

This chain links TRBV6-2 or TRBV6-3 with TRBJ2-7; 10 bases line up with TRBD1. The CDR3 runs to 13 residues. Germline CDR1 and CDR2: MNHEY and SVGEGT. The V gene end was trimmed by 4 bases and the J gene end by 4 bases; junction bases not matched to a gene: 1. DNA for the CDR3: TGTGCCAGCAGTTCGGGACAGGGGTACGAGCAGTACGTC. Translating it yields CASSSGQGYEQYV.

This chain connects TRBV11-2 to TRBJ2-1, with D uncertain. Trimming shortened V by 5 bases and J by 15 bases, and 17 bases separated the two germline ends. The CDR3 is 12 amino acids. Germline CDR1 SGHAT, CDR2 FQNNGV. As DNA, the CDR3 is TGTGCCAGCAGCCGCCCCGCGCCCATCCGGTTCTTC. Its protein is CASSRPAPIRFF.

The CDR3 DNA is TGTGCCAGTAGTACGGACAGGGTAAATACTGCGACTTTCTTT. As protein: CASSTDRVNTATFF. The chain employs TRBV19 and TRBJ1-1; 8 positions match TRBD1. Germline V lookup: CDR1 LNHDA, CDR2 SQIVND (reference sequence). V shed 4 bases, J shed 12 bases, and the junction held 13 bases outside the gene matches. This CDR3 contains 14 residues.

The J gene is TRBJ1-1, the V gene TRBV2; 8 bases match TRBD1. Germline CDR1 reads SNHLY; CDR2 reads FYNNEI. CDR3 length: 14 residues. Trimming removed 5 bases from V and 2 bases from J; junction bases left unmatched: 4. As DNA, the CDR3 is TGTGCCAGCAGTATACAGGGGGGAAACACTGAAGCTTTCTTT. Its protein is CASSIQGGNTEAFF. The whole variable domain, remainder taken from reference TRBV2 and TRBJ1-1, is EPEVTQTPSHQVTQMGQEVILRCVPISNHLYFYWYRQILGQKVEFLVSFYNNEISEKSEIFDDQFSVERPDGSNFTLKIRSTKLEDSAMYFCASSIQGGNTEAFFGQGTRLTVV.

This sequence joins TRBV7-2 and TRBJ1-1, with D perhaps TRBD1 (5 bases). Between the trimmed V and J ends, which lost 1 base and 3 bases, there was a span of 9 bases. Germline V gene lookup returns CDR1 SGHTA and CDR2 FQGNSA. The CDR3 contains 14 residues. Written as DNA, the CDR3 is TGTGCCAGCAGCTTAGGTGCGGGGGACACTGAAGCTTTCTTT. Translation: CASSLGAGDTEAFF.

The chain couples TRBV10-3 to TRBJ2-1; 13 bases are a match to TRBD2. The V gene end was trimmed by 3 bases and the J gene end by 6 bases; junction bases not matched to a gene: 5. The CDR3 totals 16 residues. Germline lookup yields CDR1 ENHRY and CDR2 SYGVKD. The CDR3 sequence: CAISDQGTSGINEQFF. DNA for the CDR3: TGTGCCATCAGTGATCAGGGGACTAGCGGGATCAATGAGCAGTTCTTC.

V and J are TRBV4-1 and TRBJ1-2, with D possibly TRBD1 on 5 matching bases. In germline, CDR1 is MGHRA, CDR2 YSYEKL. The CDR3 consists of 14 residues. Trimming took off 4 bases at V and 6 bases at J, with 15 bases between the two ends. The CDR3 nucleotides read TGCGCCAGCAGCCCACCGACAGTTCCCCATGGCTACACCTTC. Amino acids: CASSPPTVPHGYTF.